This T cell receptor beta chain was sequenced during a study of cytomegalovirus exposure and HLA in healthy donors (dated by TCRdb to the late 2010s). As for the study more broadly: According to an earlier analysis of a few hundred of the donors, about 179 million T cells yielded 90 million to 140 million unique TCR beta sequences and 276 Gb of sequence data. An early release covering more than 500 HLA-typed donors comprised around 300 gigabases of sequencing data and 65 million to 100 million unique TCR sequences. The genetic ancestry cluster associated with self-reported Caucasian donors included 80% to 90% of the roughly 410 genotyped donors. The study aimed to test whether signatures of past pathogen exposure could be identified by cataloging public T cell receptors. The study used immunosequencing to profile the T cell repertoires of under 700 subjects and linked those repertoires to cytomegalovirus serostatus. A separate validation cohort of over 95 different subjects was used in addition to the roughly 620-subject first cohort. High-throughput TCR immunosequencing, statistical association of individual TCRs with disease status, and machine learning were combined to predict cytomegalovirus infection status. In a later analysis, previously published TCR beta repertoires from 666 donors were re-analyzed and high-resolution HLA genotyping was added so that TCR occurrence patterns could be studied. The later analysis used no new phenotypic data to find candidate immune exposures, relying instead on TCR beta sequences and their occurrence across donors. An earlier analysis of several hundred of the donors applied high-throughput TCR beta sequencing to assess whether each TCR beta V gene segment acted as functional or pseudogenic. Donor age, sex, ethnicity and CMV serostatus were collected together with the repertoire data. Genome-wide SNP genotypes for about 65% of the 666 donors were used in a later genetic analysis, which treated that subset as a discovery cohort. Every discovery cohort repertoire had been produced on one sequencing platform. HLA typing included class I and class II loci at four-digit resolution. Typing coverage varied by locus: roughly 629-630 donors for A, B, C, DRB1 and DQB1; 522 for DQA1; over 600 for DPA1; more than 450 for DPB1. Roughly five DR-DQ haplotypes were handled as single units for association and clustering, since linkage in the cohort was strong. Across approximately 420 genotyped donors of the cohort, an average of about 200,000 unique TCR beta nucleotide sequences per donor were sequenced, and roughly a sixth of those sequences were non-productive. Broader findings and caveats from the paper: The earlier analysis of some 540 of the donors excluded approximately 15 rarely observed V segments, including chromosome 9 orphons, because counts were too low. The 87-base-pair reads could not distinguish some IMGT-functional V segments, including TRBV6-2 and TRBV6-3, so those segments were excluded. The study gave a list of 150 to 200 TCR beta chains associated with cytomegalovirus. Sequencing depth was assumed to be roughly uniform across donors in the presence/absence analyses, though that assumption may not hold. HLA typing was unavailable for some donors at each locus, so association tests used only the typed subset. According to a later genetic analysis, donors in an Asian-associated ancestry cluster had fewer N-insertions in productive TCRs than the approximately 610-donor mean. At a false discovery rate of 0.05, a later analysis linked under 20,000 TCR beta sequences to specific HLA alleles. Linkage disequilibrium might explain the correlated functional status among segregating V segments, but an unknown experimental factor could not be ruled out. An earlier analysis of approximately 530 of the donors showed that most TCR beta V segments appeared in productive rearrangements either about 87% or about 30% of the time, which broadly matched IMGT annotations. A later analysis found that most CMV-associated TCR beta chains appeared HLA-restricted, with HLA associations seemingly driven largely by CMV exposure. A later analysis reported that several top co-occurrence clusters appeared linked to parvovirus B19, influenza, CMV and Epstein-Barr virus. According to a later analysis, TCR association rates differed among HLA loci, with DRB1 alleles showing the most associated TCRs and HLA-C alleles showing the fewest. A group of highly shared sequence variants was considered likely to be a technical artifact of the sequencing pipeline. A later analysis found that HLA-associated TCR beta chains were more clonally expanded and had lower generation probabilities than equally common non-associated chains. Most TCR sequences were seen in very few donors, while some public TCRs were found in many individuals. The cohort was sequenced for TCR beta chains only, and without alpha or paired-chain data the features that could be detected were limited. The authors suggested that the approach could potentially be extended to other disease states and immunological phenotypes. A few of the identified cytomegalovirus-associated TCR beta chains were confirmed in vitro to be specific for cytomegalovirus antigens. In both the original and validation cohorts, the classifier was reported to diagnose cytomegalovirus status with high specificity and sensitivity. A further reported finding was that TCR beta sequences accurately predicted the HLA-A and HLA-B alleles for most subjects in the first cohort. Strong co-occurrence of HLA alleles, especially DR and DQ, made assigning TCR associations to individual alleles difficult. V-gene and J-gene trimming of TCR beta chains was associated with a missense DCLRE1C variant in a later genetic analysis, and the association was replicated in an independent cohort. CMV serostatus was the only immune exposure information available for the cohort.

The library was made by the immunoSEQ multiplex PCR assay. The multiplex PCR relied on a mix of 60 forward primers for TCR Vbeta segments and 13 reverse primers for TCR Jbeta segments. A multiplex PCR assay on genomic DNA amplified the CDR3 region of rearranged TCR beta genes. Amplified TCR beta libraries were sequenced as 87-base-pair reads on the Illumina HiSeq System. The paper's data handling went like this. A later analysis tallied 75 million to 95 million unique TCR beta chains across the 700 or so repertoires, and approximately 9.9 million of those chains were shared by two or more donors. To remove PCR and sequencing errors, raw reads were error-corrected and collapsed into unique sequences using a nearest-neighbor algorithm that merged closely related sequences. Alignment of CDR3 sequences to IMGT reference sequences was used to assign V, D and J gene segments. Each retained sequence needed at least a six-nucleotide match to both a V gene segment and a J gene segment. A rearrangement counted as productive if the CDR3 had no stop codons and remained in frame with V and J, and every other rearrangement counted as non-productive. Following IMGT convention, CDR3 was defined as the stretch from the second conserved V-encoded cysteine up to the conserved J-encoded phenylalanine. In an earlier analysis of approximately 500 of the donors, sequences lacking an unambiguous match to a single V gene segment were excluded. An earlier analysis of about 590 of the donors classified V segments as functional when productive rearrangements were above 56.7% and as segregating when the standard deviation between donors was above 5%. A statistical classification framework was built for diagnosing cytomegalovirus status from the catalog of TCR beta chain sequences. A later analysis assigned V and J genes by comparing TCR nucleotide sequences with IMGT/GENE-DB human TR gene sequences. In a later analysis, CDR3 sequences and most-parsimonious VDJ recombination scenarios were assigned using the TCRdist pipeline. In a later analysis, each TCR beta chain was defined by its CDR3 amino acid sequence together with its V-gene family, and reads lacking a unique V-gene family were excluded. In a later analysis, 500 to 650 highly shared, low-generation-probability nucleotide sequences were removed to address suspected cross-contamination and a sequencing artifact. In a later analysis, a clonal expansion index was calculated for each public chain from normalized within-repertoire ranks of inferred template counts. Generation probabilities in a later analysis came from a VDJ recombination model fitted to out-of-frame rearrangements, and those results were checked against IGoR. A later analysis scored TCR-TCR, TCR-HLA and TCR-CMV co-occurrence with hypergeometric tests, applying a repertoire-size bias correction to TCR pairs. A later analysis estimated false discovery rates by permuting HLA or CMV assignments 20 times. In a later analysis, co-occurring TCRs were grouped with DBSCAN, and TCRdist sequence similarity was added when clustering was performed within HLA-allele-positive subsets. For co-occurrence clustering, repertoires with fewer than 30,000 or more than 120,000 public chains were excluded, along with roughly 5 repertoires with anomalous nucleotide sharing. TCRdb retrieved this table from immuneACCESS and kept in-frame rearrangements only. Not all clones are present; in checked studies, unresolved V genes account for under half, and no reason is known for the remainder. The DNA was the basis for D and trimming; V, J and clone size are from that table. This sample's table lists 30,000 to 35,000 clones. Jointly, the top ten make up approximately 3.6% of the sample.

The cohort comprised some 730 healthy bone marrow donors. All cohort members were sampled while nominally healthy, although unrecorded immune exposures were likely present. The donor was CMV seropositive and belonged to the group of 250 to 350 seropositive cohort members. Each donor provided a peripheral blood sample, and peripheral blood mononuclear cells were used for TCR beta sequencing. Genomic DNA was extracted from the blood cell samples with the Qiagen DNeasy Blood Extraction Kit. The germline V gene (reference sequence) sets CDR1 to LNHDA and CDR2 to SQIVND. The CDR3 covers 12 residues, taking in both the cysteine and the phenylalanine. Just CDR3 DNA is preserved here, 36 bases in frame from base 1. The germline ends are 9 bases apart after V is trimmed by 6 bases and J by 6 bases. To note about this clone: It lacks a known antigen.

The sequence links TRBV19 to TRBJ2-1, and the D gene may be TRBD2, 5 bases matching. This sequence was found in a middle-aged woman in good health and CMV-seropositive. Sequencing used PBMCs. The nucleotide sequence is TGTGCCAGTAGGGGAGCGCGCAATGAGCAGTTCTTC. It encodes CASRGARNEQFF.